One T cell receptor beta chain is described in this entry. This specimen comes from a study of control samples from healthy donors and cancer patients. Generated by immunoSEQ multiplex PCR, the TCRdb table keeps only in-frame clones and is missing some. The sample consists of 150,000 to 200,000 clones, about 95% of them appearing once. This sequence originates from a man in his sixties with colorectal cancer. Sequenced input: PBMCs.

CDR3 region: CASSFGGHTQYF. The CDR3 DNA is TGTGCCAGCAGCTTTGGTGGGCATACGCAGTATTTT. V is TRBV11-2 and J is TRBJ2-3, with D hard to call. From germline, CDR1 is SGHAT and CDR2 FQNNGV. The length of the CDR3 is 12 residues. V gave up 3 bases and J gave up 7 bases, with 8 bases separating them. Full variable domain (remainder filled in from reference TRBV11-2 and TRBJ2-3): EAGVAQSPRYKIIEKRQSVAFWCNPISGHATLYWYQQILGQGPKLLIQFQNNGVVDDSQLPKDRFSAERLKGVDSTLKIQPAKLEDSAVYLCASSFGGHTQYFGPGTRLTVL.